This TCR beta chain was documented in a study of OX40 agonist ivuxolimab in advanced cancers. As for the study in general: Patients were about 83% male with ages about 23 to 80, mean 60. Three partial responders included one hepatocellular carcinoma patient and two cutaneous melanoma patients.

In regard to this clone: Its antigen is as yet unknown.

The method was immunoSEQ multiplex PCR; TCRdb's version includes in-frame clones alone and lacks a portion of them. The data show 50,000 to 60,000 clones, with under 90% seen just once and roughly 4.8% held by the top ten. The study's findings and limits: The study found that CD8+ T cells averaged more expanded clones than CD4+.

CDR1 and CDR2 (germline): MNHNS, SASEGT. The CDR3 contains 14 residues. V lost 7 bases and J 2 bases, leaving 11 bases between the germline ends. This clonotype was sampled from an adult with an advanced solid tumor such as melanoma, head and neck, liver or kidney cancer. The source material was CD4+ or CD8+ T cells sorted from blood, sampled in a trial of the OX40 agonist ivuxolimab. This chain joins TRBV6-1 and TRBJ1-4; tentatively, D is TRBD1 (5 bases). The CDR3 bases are TGTGCCAGCACCGGAGGACACACTAATGAAAAACTGTTTTTT. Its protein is CASTGGHTNEKLFF.